Presented here are 27 T cell receptor beta chains from one specimen sequenced in a study of blood T cell repertoires in COVID-19. Sequencing was performed with immunoSEQ multiplex PCR; in TCRdb, only in-frame clones are kept and a portion is missing. Of some 300,000 clones listed, about 88% are singletons. Specimen: PBMCs or T cells enriched from blood (not recorded which). All receptors derive from a woman aged 40 to 50 who had recovered from COVID-19.

This chain links TRBV6-2 or TRBV6-3 with TRBJ2-7; 13 bases are shared with TRBD2. Germline V gene lookup returns CDR1 MNHEY and CDR2 SVGEGT. The CDR3 loop spans 16 amino acids. V shed 5 bases, J shed 3 bases, and the junction held 7 bases outside the gene matches. CDR3 sequence (DNA): TGTGCCAGCAGTCCCGGGACTAGCGGGATTAGCTACGAGCAGTACTTC. Translating gives CASSPGTSGISYEQYF.

This rearrangement joins TRBV28 to TRBJ1-1, with TRBD1 identical over 9 bases. The V segment lost 2 bases and the J segment 4 bases; nucleotides outside the gene matches: 5. Germline lookup yields CDR1 MDHEN and CDR2 SYDVKM. CDR3 size: 15 residues. The CDR3 is CASSLPPTGGTEAFF. In DNA form, the CDR3 reads TGTGCCAGCAGTTTACCCCCGACAGGGGGCACTGAAGCTTTCTTT.

As DNA, the CDR3 is TGTGCCAGCAGCGTATCGGCCCCAGGGGCGAGATCCAACACCGGGGAGCTGTTTTTT. Translation gives CASSVSAPGARSNTGELFF. The chain uses TRBV9 and TRBJ2-2, with D perhaps TRBD1 (6 bases). The CDR3 has 19 residues. Germline loops: CDR1 SGDLS, CDR2 YYNGEE. Trimming stripped 1 base from V and 2 bases from J, with 21 bases between.

The rearrangement joins TRBV27 to TRBJ2-1; 13 bases are shared with TRBD2. CDR1 is MNHEY, CDR2 SMNVEV, per germline (reference sequence). This CDR3 comprises 17 residues. With 2 bases clipped from V and 7 bases from J, the junction kept 8 bases outside the gene matches. The CDR3 spells CASSLTGTSGTVNEQFF. CDR3 coding DNA: TGTGCCAGCAGTTTAACCGGGACTAGCGGGACGGTGAATGAGCAGTTCTTC.

In its sample, this clone was seen once. The chain links TRBV23-1 to TRBJ1-1; TRBD1 is a possible D gene (6 bases). TRBV23-1 is marked as an open reading frame, function uncertain. The CDR3 has 18 amino acids. Trimming removed 8 bases from V and 0 bases from J, with 25 bases in between. CDR3 protein: CASPSLTRGVGMNTEAFF. CDR3 DNA: TGCGCCAGCCCCTCTCTTACCAGGGGAGTAGGGATGAACACTGAAGCTTTCTTT.

Only a few counts were recorded for this clone. The chain recombines TRBV3-1 (or the pseudogene TRBV3-2) with TRBJ2-5; 14 bases are a match to TRBD2. The germline V gene has CDR1 LGHDT and CDR2 YNNKEL (reference sequence). The CDR3 extends over 18 amino acids. V dropped 6 bases and J dropped 5; count of bases not matched to a gene: 14. This chain's CDR3 is CASRVGTSGSRGWETQYF. The CDR3 DNA reads TGTGCCAGCAGAGTCGGGACTAGCGGGAGTCGGGGGTGGGAGACCCAGTACTTC.

The rearrangement links TRBV4-3 to TRBJ2-7; TRBD2 aligns across 14 bases. CDR3 length: 16 residues. V was pared by 4 bases and J by 1 base, with 3 bases of the junction left unmatched. CDR1 is LGHNA and CDR2 is YSLEER in the germline V gene. CDR3 sequence: CASSPRLAGGSYEQYF. CDR3 nucleotide sequence: TGCGCCAGCAGCCCGAGACTAGCGGGGGGGTCCTACGAGCAGTACTTC.

The J gene is TRBJ1-1, the V gene TRBV19, with TRBD1 matching over 10 bases. The CDR3 totals 15 residues. Germline V gene data show CDR1 as LNHDA and CDR2 as SQIVND (reference sequence). The J segment lost 5 bases and the V segment lost 5 bases, leaving 8 bases of the junction unmatched. The CDR3 reads CASSPGQGFKTEAFF. In DNA, the CDR3 is TGTGCCAGTAGTCCGGGACAGGGGTTTAAAACTGAAGCTTTCTTT.

The chain couples TRBV7-2 to TRBJ1-3, with unresolved D. CDR3 length: 17 residues. Germline V lookup: CDR1 SGHTA, CDR2 FQGNSA. V lost 0 bases to trimming and J lost 2 bases, with 14 bases between them. CDR3 in amino acids: CASSLAYTGRAGNTIYF. The CDR3 DNA sequence: TGTGCCAGCAGCTTAGCTTATACGGGGAGGGCTGGAAACACCATATATTTT.

The chain employs TRBV19 and TRBJ2-4, with D perhaps matching TRBD2 (6 bases). The V end was cut by 8 bases, the J end by 6 bases, with 14 bases between. Germline V gene sequence: CDR1 LNHDA, CDR2 SQIVND (reference sequence). CDR3 length: 13 amino acids. The CDR3 here is CASGGDGLNIQYF. The CDR3 nucleotides read TGTGCCAGTGGCGGGGACGGACTAAACATTCAGTACTTC.

The rearrangement uses TRBV3-1 (or the pseudogene TRBV3-2) and TRBJ2-7, with D possibly TRBD2 on 5 matching bases. Trimming shortened V by 4 bases and J by 1 base, and 14 bases separated the two germline ends. The CDR3 runs 15 residues. Looked up from germline, CDR1 is LGHDT and CDR2 is YNNKEL (reference sequence). CDR3 nucleotides: TGTGCCAGCAGCCCACCGGGATCGATTTCCTACGAGCAGTACTTC. As protein: CASSPPGSISYEQYF.

In this sample, this clone turned up once. The V call is TRBV9, the J call TRBJ1-2, with TRBD1 matching over 7 bases. Trimming at V came to 3 bases and at J to 0 bases, leaving 5 bases not matched to a gene. The CDR3 contains 15 residues. In germline, CDR1 is SGDLS, CDR2 YYNGEE. This CDR3 reads CASSAPGQSNYGYTF. In DNA, the CDR3 is TGTGCCAGCAGCGCCCCGGGACAGTCTAACTATGGCTACACCTTC. Combining the CDR3 with reference TRBV9 and TRBJ1-2 gives the whole variable domain DSGVTQTPKHLITATGQRVTLRCSPRSGDLSVYWYQQSLDQGLQFLIQYYNGEERAKGNILERFSAQQFPDLHSELNLSSLELGDSALYFCASSAPGQSNYGYTFGSGTRLTVV.

The V call is TRBV6-2 or TRBV6-3, the J call TRBJ2-7; 9 nucleotides align to TRBD2. V lost 5 bases, J lost 5 bases, and 13 bases stayed unmatched. This CDR3 region has 16 residues. Germline assignment: CDR1 MNHEY and CDR2 SVGEGT. The CDR3 here is CASSNLISGSRHEQYF. CDR3 sequence (DNA): TGTGCCAGCAGTAATCTGATTAGCGGGAGCAGGCACGAGCAGTACTTC.

This clone showed up just once. The CDR3: CASSLDPIHEQFF. CDR3 nucleotides: TGTGCCAGCAGCTTAGATCCAATCCATGAGCAGTTCTTC. The rearrangement uses TRBV11-3 and TRBJ2-1; unclear D gene. V lost 0 bases and J lost 8, with 8 bases in between. CDR1 is SGHNT, CDR2 YENEEA, per germline. The CDR3 runs 13 residues.

V usage is TRBV19 and J usage is TRBJ1-5, with 7 bases identical to TRBD1. In germline, CDR1 is LNHDA, CDR2 SQIVND (reference sequence). The CDR3 loop spans 15 amino acids. The junction had 8 bases not matched to a gene; V was cut back by 5 bases and J by 4 bases. CDR3 in DNA: TGTGCCAGTAGTCCCACAGGGGTTAAAAATCAGCCCCAGCATTTT. Translated: CASSPTGVKNQPQHF.

The V and J genes are TRBV19 and TRBJ1-5; weak D call: TRBD1 (5 bases). This CDR3 contains 15 residues. CDR1 is LNHDA, CDR2 SQIVND, per germline (reference sequence). Trimming removed 6 bases at V and 0 bases at J, with 12 bases between. CDR3 loop: CASRETENSNQPQHF. The CDR3 DNA reads TGTGCCAGTAGGGAGACAGAAAATAGCAATCAGCCCCAGCATTTT.

In this sample, this clone turned up once. V is TRBV9 and J is TRBJ1-1; unclear D gene. Trimming took 0 bases from V and 3 from J, leaving 9 bases between them. Germline-derived CDR1 and CDR2 are SGDLS and YYNGEE. The CDR3 loop spans 14 amino acids. DNA of the CDR3: TGTGCCAGCAGCGTAGAGCCCGGGGACACTGAAGCTTTCTTT. Translation: CASSVEPGDTEAFF.

The CDR3 nucleotides read TGTGCCAGCAGCCAAGATCGGTCGGGGGGTCAGATGGCAGATACGCAGTATTTT. This gives the protein CASSQDRSGGQMADTQYF. This chain joins TRBV4-2 and TRBJ2-3; TRBD2 aligns across 7 bases. This CDR3 spans 18 amino acids. In germline, CDR1 is LGHNA, CDR2 YNFKEQ. V gave up 0 bases and J gave up 4 bases; unmatched junction bases: 13.

The chain recombines TRBV18 with TRBJ2-7, with 8 bases matching TRBD1. V lost 6 bases, J lost 2 bases, and 3 bases stayed unmatched. The CDR3 runs to 13 residues. Germline lookup yields CDR1 KGHSH and CDR2 LQKENI. CDR3 coding DNA: TGTGCCAGCTCCAGGACAGGGCCCTACGAGCAGTACTTC. Translation: CASSRTGPYEQYF.

This sequence joins TRBV27 and TRBJ2-7; D is possibly TRBD2 (6 bases). V was trimmed by 5 bases and J by 5 bases, leaving 16 bases between them. The CDR3 runs to 14 residues. Germline lookup yields CDR1 MNHEY and CDR2 SMNVEV (reference sequence). This CDR3 reads CASSMGREYDEQYF. CDR3 sequence (DNA): TGTGCCAGCAGTATGGGTCGGGAGTACGACGAGCAGTACTTC.

V usage is TRBV5-1 and J usage is TRBJ1-1, with 9 bases matching TRBD1. The CDR3 consists of 15 residues. Germline V gene lookup returns CDR1 SGHRS and CDR2 YFSETQ. After removal of 4 bases from V and 4 bases from J, the junction contained 8 bases not matched to a gene. CDR3 nucleotides: TGCGCCAGCAGCCCAGACCCGACAGGGGGCACTGAAGCTTTCTTT. Its protein product is CASSPDPTGGTEAFF.

V gene TRBV5-1 combines with J gene TRBJ2-3; 9 bases are a match to TRBD2. After removal of 0 bases from V and 1 base from J, the junction contained 6 bases not matched to a gene. CDR1 is SGHRS, CDR2 YFSETQ, per germline. The CDR3 runs 17 residues. The CDR3, as DNA: TGCGCCAGCAGCTTGGTACTTGCTAGCGGGGGCACAGATACGCAGTATTTT. This translates into CASSLVLASGGTDTQYF.

This clone was counted a single time. V gene TRBV7-2 combines with J gene TRBJ2-7, with TRBD2 as a possible D gene (6 bases). The ends were cut back, 2 bases at V and 3 bases at J, with 14 bases in the middle. Germline CDR1 reads SGHTA; CDR2 reads FQGNSA. This CDR3 comprises 15 residues. CDR3 sequence reads: CASSLSGTDRYEQYF. The CDR3 region has the DNA TGTGCCAGCAGCTTATCCGGGACTGACCGCTACGAGCAGTACTTC.

This clone was observed a handful of times. The chain uses TRBV2 and TRBJ1-5, with D hard to call. The CDR3 runs to 14 residues. Germline lookup yields CDR1 SNHLY and CDR2 FYNNEI. The V end lost 4 bases, the J end lost 3 bases, and 10 bases lay between the germline ends. CDR3 nucleotides: TGTGCCAGCAGTGGCATCAGAAACAATCAGCCCCAGCATTTT. As protein: CASSGIRNNQPQHF.

This chain links TRBV2 with TRBJ2-2; perhaps TRBD2 as D (5 bases). The V end was cut by 7 bases, the J end by 3 bases, with 15 bases between. Germline CDR1 and CDR2: SNHLY and FYNNEI. This CDR3 comprises 15 residues. CDR3 sequence: CASTGLSPDTGELFF. DNA of the CDR3: TGTGCCAGCACCGGACTCTCCCCGGACACCGGGGAGCTGTTTTTT. The complete variable domain, with remaining parts taken from reference TRBV2 and TRBJ2-2, reads EPEVTQTPSHQVTQMGQEVILRCVPISNHLYFYWYRQILGQKVEFLVSFYNNEISEKSEIFDDQFSVERPDGSNFTLKIRSTKLEDSAMYFCASTGLSPDTGELFFGEGSRLTVL.

The J gene is TRBJ1-4, the V gene TRBV15; no reliable D call. The germline V and J ends were trimmed by 0 bases and 5 bases, with 16 bases remaining between them. The germline CDR1 and CDR2 sequences are LNHNV and YYDKDF (reference sequence). CDR3 size: 17 residues. CDR3: CATSRDSWAGLNEKLFF. CDR3 DNA sequence: TGTGCCACCAGCAGAGATAGTTGGGCCGGCTTAAATGAAAAACTGTTTTTT.

This chain uses TRBV29-1 with TRBJ2-5; tentatively, D is TRBD1 (8 bases). CDR3 length: 12 residues. The V gene lost 5 bases and the J gene lost 5 bases, with 12 bases spanning the gap. Per germline, CDR1 SQVTM and CDR2 ANQGSEA. The chain's CDR3 is CSVLQGGETQYF. CDR3 nucleotide sequence: TGCAGCGTTCTACAGGGGGGGGAGACCCAGTACTTC.